The next 25 T cell receptor beta chains were all read from a single sample in a study of blood T cell repertoires in COVID-19. Profiling relied on immunoSEQ multiplex PCR, and the TCRdb table lists in-frame clones only, not all of them. The repertoire holds roughly 23,000 clones, with roughly 87% as singletons. The sequenced material came from peripheral blood. Receptors were obtained from a man between 70 and 80 years old with acute or convalescent COVID-19.

This chain connects TRBV6-2 or TRBV6-3 to TRBJ1-5; TRBD1 aligns across 8 bases. CDR1 and CDR2 (germline): MNHEY, SVGEGT. V shed 5 bases, J shed 1 base, and the junction held 13 bases outside the gene matches. The CDR3 runs 18 residues. The CDR3 loop is CASSGQGQLGRSNQPQHF. Written as DNA, the CDR3 is TGTGCCAGCAGTGGACAGGGCCAACTTGGACGGAGCAATCAGCCCCAGCATTTT.

The chain has TRBV7-2 and TRBJ2-7; D not resolved. The CDR3 spans 15 residues. Per the germline V gene, CDR1 is SGHTA and CDR2 is FQGNSA. The V gene lost 3 bases and the J gene lost 3 bases, with 15 bases spanning the gap. The CDR3 coding sequence is TGTGCCAGCAGCTTGTCCCAGAAGCGAAGCTACGAGCAGTACTTC. Amino acid sequence: CASSLSQKRSYEQYF.

This clone has only one observation. This chain links TRBV19 with TRBJ2-3, with 9 bases that match TRBD2. Germline V CDR1 and CDR2: LNHDA, SQIVND (reference sequence). The CDR3 contains 16 residues. Trimming removed 6 bases from V and 4 bases from J; junction bases left unmatched: 11. The CDR3 bases are TGTGCCAGTAGGCTAGCGGGAAGGGCCGGGGCAGATACGCAGTATTTT. Its translation: CASRLAGRAGADTQYF.

J is TRBJ1-5 and V is TRBV6-2 or TRBV6-3; 7 positions agree with TRBD1. Germline trimming cut 5 bases from V and 6 bases from J; bases unmatched to any gene: 13. The CDR3 is 16 amino acids. Germline assignment: CDR1 MNHEY and CDR2 SVGEGT. CDR3 protein: CASSPPDRVRFQPQHF. The CDR3 DNA sequence: TGTGCCAGCAGTCCCCCAGACAGGGTCCGGTTTCAGCCCCAGCATTTT.

The J gene is TRBJ1-6, the V gene TRBV5-1, with D tentatively TRBD1 (6 bases). V was cut by 1 base and J by 0 bases, with 17 bases left in between. Germline V gene sequence: CDR1 SGHRS, CDR2 YFSETQ. The CDR3 sequence is 19 residues long. This chain's CDR3 is CASSLTGTHSSSYNSPLHF. For the CDR3, the DNA is TGCGCCAGCAGCTTGACAGGGACGCACTCGAGCTCCTATAATTCACCCCTCCACTTT.

This chain connects TRBV19 to TRBJ1-5; D possibly corresponds to TRBD1 (6 bases). The germline V gene has CDR1 LNHDA and CDR2 SQIVND (reference sequence). Trimming stripped 7 bases from V and 3 bases from J, with 13 bases between. The CDR3 contains 14 residues. The CDR3 region has the DNA TGTGCCAGTAAAGTTACAGGGATCAATCAGCCCCAGCATTTT. Translating it yields CASKVTGINQPQHF.

The CDR3 spells CASSQGGRGAFF. CDR3 in DNA: TGTGCCAGCAGCCAGGGTGGCAGGGGAGCTTTCTTT. The genes are TRBV3-1 (or the pseudogene TRBV3-2) and TRBJ1-1; tentative D call: TRBD1 (6 bases). CDR3 length: 12 amino acids. Germline V gene data show CDR1 as LGHDT and CDR2 as YNNKEL (reference sequence). V lost 3 bases and J lost 10, with 12 bases in between.

J is TRBJ1-4 and V is TRBV7-9, with a possible D match to TRBD1 (6 bases). The CDR3 runs 15 residues. Looked up from germline, CDR1 is SEHNR and CDR2 is FQNEAQ (reference sequence). Trimming removed 1 base at V and 5 bases at J, with 11 bases between. The DNA of the CDR3 is TGTGCCAGCAGCTTAGAGACAGGCTCGAATGAAAAACTGTTTTTT. Protein product: CASSLETGSNEKLFF.

V usage is TRBV4-1 and J usage is TRBJ1-5, with D unclear. CDR1 and CDR2 from the germline V gene are MGHRA and YSYEKL. The CDR3 runs to 16 residues. V shed 0 bases and J shed 0 bases, with 9 bases lying between them. The CDR3 DNA reads TGCGCCAGCAGCCAAGACACGACACTTAGCAATCAGCCCCAGCATTTT. This sequence encodes CASSQDTTLSNQPQHF.

This clone was recorded only once. The V call is TRBV12-3 or TRBV12-4, the J call TRBJ2-1; no definite D call. Trimming shortened V by 7 bases and J by 7 bases, and 11 bases separated the two germline ends. The CDR3 totals 12 residues. The CDR3 loop reads CASTQSRNEQFF. The CDR3 nucleotides read TGTGCCAGCACCCAATCTAGGAATGAGCAGTTCTTC.

The rearrangement joins TRBV7-2 to TRBJ1-3; D is ambiguous. Germline V gives CDR1 SGHTA, CDR2 FQGNSA. V was cut by 5 bases and J by 4 bases, with 12 bases left in between. The CDR3 sequence is 14 residues long. CDR3: CASSLQLYGNTIYF. The DNA of the CDR3 is TGTGCCAGCAGCCTACAGTTATACGGAAACACCATATATTTT.

The chain combines TRBV5-4 with TRBJ2-7; 10 nucleotides line up with TRBD1. CDR1 and CDR2 from the germline V gene are SGHNT and YYREEE (reference sequence). The V segment lost 4 bases and the J segment 2 bases; nucleotides outside the gene matches: 3. CDR3 size: 14 residues. The CDR3 nucleotides are TGTGCCAGCAGCAGGGACAGGGGCACCTACGAGCAGTACTTC. It is translated as CASSRDRGTYEQYF.

The rearrangement uses TRBV4-1 and TRBJ2-1; D unresolved. The CDR3 runs to 13 residues. V was clipped by 3 bases and J by 9 bases, with 12 bases between them. In germline, CDR1 is MGHRA, CDR2 YSYEKL. CDR3 DNA sequence: TGCGCCAGCAGCCATCCGGGTGTCGGTGAGCAGTTCTTC. It specifies CASSHPGVGEQFF.

This rearrangement joins TRBV6-2 or TRBV6-3 to TRBJ2-7; possible D gene TRBD1, 5 bases. V was trimmed by 6 bases and J by 7 bases, leaving 19 bases between them. CDR3 length: 14 residues. Germline V gene data show CDR1 as MNHEY and CDR2 as SVGEGT. CDR3: CASSPAWGQGEQYF. CDR3 bases: TGTGCCAGCAGCCCCGCCTGGGGCCAAGGGGAGCAGTACTTC.

DNA for the CDR3: TGCGCCAGCAGCCCCGGGGTGGGTTCGAACACCGGGGAGCTGTTTTTT. It encodes CASSPGVGSNTGELFF. The chain has TRBV4-3 and TRBJ2-2, with D possibly TRBD2 on 5 matching bases. Trimming took 4 bases from V and 0 from J, leaving 12 bases between them. Germline loops: CDR1 LGHNA, CDR2 YSLEER. The CDR3 runs 16 residues.

The V and J genes are TRBV7-2 and TRBJ2-1; unclear D gene. Germline values: CDR1 SGHTA, CDR2 FQGNSA. V lost 4 bases and J 1 base, leaving 11 bases between the germline ends. CDR3 length: 15 amino acids. The CDR3 spells CASSSTVGSYNEQFF. The CDR3 DNA reads TGTGCCAGCAGCTCCACGGTCGGGTCCTACAATGAGCAGTTCTTC.

This clone was recorded once. The chain employs TRBV28 and TRBJ2-3, with 13 nucleotides matching TRBD2. CDR1 and CDR2 from the germline V gene are MDHEN and SYDVKM. CDR3 length: 16 residues. Trimming took 5 bases from V and 3 from J; bases not matched to a gene: 5. The CDR3 is CASSTLAGGITDTQYF. The CDR3 region has the DNA TGTGCCAGCAGTACACTAGCGGGAGGGATTACAGATACGCAGTATTTT.

This clone was seen a few times. The rearrangement joins TRBV27 to TRBJ2-7; TRBD1 agrees at 11 bases. The V segment lost 2 bases and the J segment 5 bases; nucleotides outside the gene matches: 11. Germline loops: CDR1 MNHEY, CDR2 SMNVEV (reference sequence). This CDR3 has 17 amino acids. The CDR3 here is CASSLRRTGGQGHEQYF. The CDR3 DNA reads TGTGCCAGCAGTTTACGCCGGACAGGGGGCCAGGGGCACGAGCAGTACTTC.

The CDR3, as DNA: TGTGCCAGCTTAGCCGGAGTCTCTGGGGCCAACGTCCTGACTTTC. It translates to CASLAGVSGANVLTF. The chain combines TRBV6-5 with TRBJ2-6; D call uncertain. Trimming took 8 bases from V and 0 from J, leaving 11 bases between them. This CDR3 is built from 15 residues. The V gene's germline CDR1 is MNHEY and CDR2 SVGAGI.

The chain carries TRBV18 and TRBJ2-1; a weak D match, TRBD2 (5 bases). V lost 2 bases and J lost 2, with 13 bases in between. The CDR3 extends over 16 amino acids. In germline, CDR1 is KGHSH, CDR2 LQKENI. The CDR3 DNA reads as TGTGCCAGCTCACCATATCTGGACTTTACCTACAATGAGCAGTTCTTC. Translated, it gives CASSPYLDFTYNEQFF.

The rearrangement uses TRBV7-6 and TRBJ2-7, with D maybe TRBD1 (5 bases). Per the germline V gene, CDR1 is SGHVS and CDR2 is FNYEAQ. The length of the CDR3 is 14 residues. V lost 1 base and J lost 2, with 9 bases in between. The CDR3 loop reads CASSLETGTYEQYF. The CDR3 DNA sequence: TGTGCCAGCAGCTTAGAAACAGGAACCTACGAGCAGTACTTC. Full variable domain (rest looked up from reference TRBV7-6 and TRBJ2-7): GAGVSQSPRYKVTKRGQDVALRCDPISGHVSLYWYRQALGQGPEFLTYFNYEAQQDKSGLPNDRFSAERPEGSISTLTIQRTEQRDSAMYRCASSLETGTYEQYFGPGTRLTVT.

The chain recombines TRBV5-4 with TRBJ2-3, with TRBD2 as a possible D gene (6 bases). The CDR3 is made up of 15 amino acids. Germline lookup yields CDR1 SGHNT and CDR2 YYREEE (reference sequence). Between the trimmed V and J ends, which lost 1 base and 1 base, there was a span of 10 bases. The CDR3 region has the DNA TGTGCCAGCAGCTTGAAAAGCGGGCGCACAGATACGCAGTATTTT. Translation gives CASSLKSGRTDTQYF.

The chain joins TRBV4-3 to TRBJ1-5, with D hard to call. CDR1 and CDR2 (germline): LGHNA, YSLEER. V lost 1 base to trimming and J lost 2 bases, with 9 bases between them. The CDR3 has 15 amino acids. CDR3 DNA sequence: TGCGCCAGCAGCCAAGGCCTTAGTGGCAATCAGCCCCAGCATTTT. Protein: CASSQGLSGNQPQHF.

This sequence joins TRBV14 and TRBJ2-3; D perhaps matches TRBD2 (6 bases). Germline lookup yields CDR1 SGHDN and CDR2 FVKESK. This CDR3 has 16 residues. The V gene lost 5 bases and the J gene lost 1 base, with 16 bases spanning the gap. CDR3 bases: TGTGCCAGCAGCAGGGGCCCGGACTACCGCACAGATACGCAGTATTTT. It yields the protein CASSRGPDYRTDTQYF. The complete variable domain, with remaining parts taken from reference TRBV14 and TRBJ2-3, reads EAGVTQFPSHSVIEKGQTVTLRCDPISGHDNLYWYRRVMGKEIKFLLHFVKESKQDESGMPNNRFLAERTGGTYSTLKVQPAELEDSGVYFCASSRGPDYRTDTQYFGPGTRLTVL.

The CDR3 is CASGPGLRGTQPQHF. The CDR3 DNA sequence: TGTGCCAGTGGTCCCGGCCTCAGGGGAACACAGCCCCAGCATTTT. The V and J genes are TRBV19 and TRBJ1-5; D perhaps matches TRBD1 (6 bases). CDR3 length: 15 amino acids. Germline loops: CDR1 LNHDA, CDR2 SQIVND (reference sequence). The germline V and J ends were trimmed by 8 bases and 7 bases, with 21 bases remaining between them.